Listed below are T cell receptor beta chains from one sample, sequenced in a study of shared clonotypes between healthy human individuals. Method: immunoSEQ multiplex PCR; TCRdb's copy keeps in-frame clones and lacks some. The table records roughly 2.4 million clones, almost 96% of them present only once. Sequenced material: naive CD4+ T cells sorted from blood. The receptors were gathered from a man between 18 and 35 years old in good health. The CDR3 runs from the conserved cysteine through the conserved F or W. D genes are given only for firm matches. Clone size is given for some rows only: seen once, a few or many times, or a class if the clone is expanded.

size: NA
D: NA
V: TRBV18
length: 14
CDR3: CASSRTTVQETQYF

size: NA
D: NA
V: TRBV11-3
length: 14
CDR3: CASSPSIGTGELFF

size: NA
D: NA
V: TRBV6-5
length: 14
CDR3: CASSYSGTNYEQYF

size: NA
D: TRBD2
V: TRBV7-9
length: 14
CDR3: CASSLKTSPDTQYF

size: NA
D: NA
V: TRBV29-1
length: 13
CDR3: CSVEGQVQETQYF

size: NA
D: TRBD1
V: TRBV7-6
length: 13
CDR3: CASSSTGGQPQHF

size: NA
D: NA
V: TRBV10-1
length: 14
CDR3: CASSDQPTDTEAFF

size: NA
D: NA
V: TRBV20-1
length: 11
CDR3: CSASKGSEAFF

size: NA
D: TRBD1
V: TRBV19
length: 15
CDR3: CASSAQGGVGYEQYF

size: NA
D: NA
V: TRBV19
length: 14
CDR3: CASRDSLSNQPQHF

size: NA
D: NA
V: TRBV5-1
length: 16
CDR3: CASSLAEGKGADTQYF

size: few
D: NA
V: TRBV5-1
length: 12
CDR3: CASSLEGTEAFF

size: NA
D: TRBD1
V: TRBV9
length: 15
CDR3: CASSPSIGQAREQYF

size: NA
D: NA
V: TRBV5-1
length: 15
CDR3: CASSLAGPGGEKLFF

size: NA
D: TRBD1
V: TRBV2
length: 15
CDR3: CASSGQGLAGNTIYF

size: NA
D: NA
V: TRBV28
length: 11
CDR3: CASTLTNEQFF

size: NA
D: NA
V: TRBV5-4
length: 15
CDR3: CASSLPSGDQETQYF

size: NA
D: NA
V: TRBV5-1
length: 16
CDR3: CASSFYGSNRFYEQYF

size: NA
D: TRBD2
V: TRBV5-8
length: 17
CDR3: CASSLGVLAGLTDTQYF

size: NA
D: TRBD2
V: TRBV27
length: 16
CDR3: CASSPRLAGGYNEQFF

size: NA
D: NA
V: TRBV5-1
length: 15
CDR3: CASSSLAGGDTEAFF

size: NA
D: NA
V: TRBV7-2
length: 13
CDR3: CASSPTTVYGYTF

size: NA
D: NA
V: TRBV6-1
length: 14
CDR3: CASSGGGKEETQYF

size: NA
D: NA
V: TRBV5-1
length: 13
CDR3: CASSLRGGTEAFF

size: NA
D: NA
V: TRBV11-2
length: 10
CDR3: CATGSYEQYF